This T cell receptor (beta chain) originates from a study of T cell changes during pregnancy in multiple sclerosis. Measured with immunoSEQ multiplex PCR; TCRdb has only the in-frame clones, and not every one. The sample contains fewer than 150,000 clones, less than 97% of which appear only once. This CDR3 is 17 amino acids long. Germline CDR1 is SGHRS and CDR2 is YFSETQ. Trimming cost V 0 bases and J 0 bases; bases outside gene matches: 8. The chain carries TRBV5-1 and TRBJ2-5; 7 bases are a match to TRBD2. The source was peripheral blood, collected after pregnancy. This clonotype was obtained from a female donor with multiple sclerosis, enrolled in a pregnancy study. The CDR3 loop reads CASSLGVASGNQETQYF. The DNA for the CDR3 is TGCGCCAGCAGCTTGGGGGTCGCTAGCGGCAACCAAGAGACCCAGTACTTC.